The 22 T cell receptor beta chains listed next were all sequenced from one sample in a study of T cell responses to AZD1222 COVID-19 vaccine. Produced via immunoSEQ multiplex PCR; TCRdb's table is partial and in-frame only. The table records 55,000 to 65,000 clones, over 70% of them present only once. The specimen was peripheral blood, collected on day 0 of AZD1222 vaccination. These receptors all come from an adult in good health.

CDR3 region: CSVEGGTEWGYTF. CDR3 in DNA: TGCAGCGTTGAAGGCGGGACAGAATGGGGCTACACCTTC. The genes are TRBV29-1 and TRBJ1-2; 7 positions match TRBD1. The ends lost 1 base at V and 8 bases at J; junction bases unmatched: 7. The germline gives CDR1 SQVTM, CDR2 ANQGSEA. The CDR3 contains 13 residues.

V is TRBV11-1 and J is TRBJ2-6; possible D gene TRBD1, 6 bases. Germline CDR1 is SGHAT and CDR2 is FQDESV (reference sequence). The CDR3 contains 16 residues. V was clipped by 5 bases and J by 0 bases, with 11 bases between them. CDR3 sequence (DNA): TGTGCCAGCAGCCCGGGACATCGCTCTGGGGCCAACGTCCTGACTTTC. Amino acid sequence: CASSPGHRSGANVLTF.

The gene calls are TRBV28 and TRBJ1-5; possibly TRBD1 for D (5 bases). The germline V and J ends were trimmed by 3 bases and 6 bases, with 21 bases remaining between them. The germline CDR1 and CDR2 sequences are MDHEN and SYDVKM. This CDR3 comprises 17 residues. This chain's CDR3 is CASSFVGSRDSVQPQHF. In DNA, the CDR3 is TGTGCCAGCAGTTTTGTGGGATCTCGAGACAGCGTTCAGCCCCAGCATTTT.

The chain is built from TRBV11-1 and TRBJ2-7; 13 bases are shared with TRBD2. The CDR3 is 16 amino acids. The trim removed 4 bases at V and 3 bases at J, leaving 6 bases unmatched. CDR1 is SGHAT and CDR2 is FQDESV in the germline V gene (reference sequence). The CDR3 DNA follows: TGTGCCAGCAGCTCGGGACTAGCGGGAATTAACTACGAGCAGTACTTC. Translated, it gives CASSSGLAGINYEQYF.

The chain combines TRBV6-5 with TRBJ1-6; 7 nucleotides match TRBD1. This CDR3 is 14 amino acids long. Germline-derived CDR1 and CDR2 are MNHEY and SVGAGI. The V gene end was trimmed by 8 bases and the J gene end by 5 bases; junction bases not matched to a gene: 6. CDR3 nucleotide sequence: TGTGCCAGCCAACGACAGGGCGATAATTCACCCCTCCACTTT. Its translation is CASQRQGDNSPLHF.

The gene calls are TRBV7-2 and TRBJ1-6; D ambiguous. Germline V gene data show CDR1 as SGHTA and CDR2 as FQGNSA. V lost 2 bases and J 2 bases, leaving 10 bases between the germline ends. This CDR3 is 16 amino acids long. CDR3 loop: CASSLNGDPYNSPLHF. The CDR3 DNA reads TGTGCCAGCAGCTTAAACGGAGACCCCTATAATTCACCCCTCCACTTT.

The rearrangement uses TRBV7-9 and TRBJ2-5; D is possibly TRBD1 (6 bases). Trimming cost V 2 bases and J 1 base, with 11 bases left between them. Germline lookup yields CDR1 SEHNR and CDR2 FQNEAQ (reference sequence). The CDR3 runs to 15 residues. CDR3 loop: CASSLQGQVQETQYF. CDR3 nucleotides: TGTGCCAGCAGCTTACAGGGGCAGGTCCAAGAGACCCAGTACTTC.

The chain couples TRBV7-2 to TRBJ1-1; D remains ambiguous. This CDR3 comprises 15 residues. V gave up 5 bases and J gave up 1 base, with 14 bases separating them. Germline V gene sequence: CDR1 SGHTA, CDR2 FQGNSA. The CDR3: CASSLTAERNTEAFF. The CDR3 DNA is TGTGCCAGCAGCCTAACGGCGGAAAGGAACACTGAAGCTTTCTTT.

CDR3 bases: TGCGCCAGCAGCTCCGACAAGTTCTACACCTTC. Amino acid sequence: CASSSDKFYTF. The V gene is TRBV5-1, the J gene TRBJ1-2; D is ambiguous. The CDR3 has 11 amino acids. The germline V gene has CDR1 SGHRS and CDR2 YFSETQ. The V end lost 3 bases, the J end lost 10 bases, and 10 bases lay between the germline ends.

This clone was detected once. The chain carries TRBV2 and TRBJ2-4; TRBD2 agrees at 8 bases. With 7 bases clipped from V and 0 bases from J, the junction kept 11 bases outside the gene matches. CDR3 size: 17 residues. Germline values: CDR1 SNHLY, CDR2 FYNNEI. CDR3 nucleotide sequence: TGTGCCAGCATCGCGGGAGGACTACTACTAGCCAAAAACATTCAGTACTTC. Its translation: CASIAGGLLLAKNIQYF.

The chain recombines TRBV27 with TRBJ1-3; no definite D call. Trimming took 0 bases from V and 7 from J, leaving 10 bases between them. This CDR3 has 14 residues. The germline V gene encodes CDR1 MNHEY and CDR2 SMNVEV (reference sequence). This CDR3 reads CASSLSSRGNTIYF. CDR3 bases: TGTGCCAGCAGTTTATCGAGTCGAGGGAACACCATATATTTT.

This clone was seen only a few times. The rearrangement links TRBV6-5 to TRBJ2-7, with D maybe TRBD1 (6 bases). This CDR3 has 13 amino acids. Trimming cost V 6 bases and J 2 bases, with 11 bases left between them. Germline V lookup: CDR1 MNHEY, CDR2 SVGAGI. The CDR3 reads CASRGDITYEQYF. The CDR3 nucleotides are TGTGCCAGCAGAGGGGACATAACCTACGAGCAGTACTTC.

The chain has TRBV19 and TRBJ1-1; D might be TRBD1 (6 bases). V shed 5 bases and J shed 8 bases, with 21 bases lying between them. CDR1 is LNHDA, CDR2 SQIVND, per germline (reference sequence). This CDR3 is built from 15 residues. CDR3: CASSDRRGASVEAFF. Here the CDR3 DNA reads TGTGCCAGTAGTGATCGGCGGGGGGCTTCGGTAGAAGCTTTCTTT.

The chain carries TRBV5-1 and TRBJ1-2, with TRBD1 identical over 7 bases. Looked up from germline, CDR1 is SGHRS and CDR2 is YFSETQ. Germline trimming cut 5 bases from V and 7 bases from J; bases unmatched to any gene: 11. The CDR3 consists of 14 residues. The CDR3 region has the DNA TGCGCCAGCAGATCCACAGGGGACTTGGGTGGCTACACCTTC. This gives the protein CASRSTGDLGGYTF.

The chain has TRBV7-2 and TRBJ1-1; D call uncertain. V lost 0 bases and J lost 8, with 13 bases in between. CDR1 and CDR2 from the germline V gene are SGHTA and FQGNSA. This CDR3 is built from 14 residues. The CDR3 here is CASSLASRVPEAFF. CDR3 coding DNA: TGTGCCAGCAGCTTAGCGTCCCGAGTGCCGGAAGCTTTCTTT.

The CDR3 loop is CASRSAYEQYF. CDR3 nucleotide sequence: TGTGCCAGCCGAAGTGCTTACGAGCAGTACTTC. The chain recombines TRBV10-3 with TRBJ2-7; D is undetermined. With 10 bases removed from V and 4 bases from J, the gap between germline ends came to 11 bases. The CDR3 length is 11 residues. CDR1 is ENHRY, CDR2 SYGVKD, per germline.

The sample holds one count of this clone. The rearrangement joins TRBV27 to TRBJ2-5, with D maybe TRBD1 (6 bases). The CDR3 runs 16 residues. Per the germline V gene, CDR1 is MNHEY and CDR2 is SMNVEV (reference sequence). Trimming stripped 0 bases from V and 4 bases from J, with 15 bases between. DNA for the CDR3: TGTGCCAGCAGTTTATCGCAGGGGAGTCTGGGAGAGACCCAGTACTTC. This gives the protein CASSLSQGSLGETQYF.

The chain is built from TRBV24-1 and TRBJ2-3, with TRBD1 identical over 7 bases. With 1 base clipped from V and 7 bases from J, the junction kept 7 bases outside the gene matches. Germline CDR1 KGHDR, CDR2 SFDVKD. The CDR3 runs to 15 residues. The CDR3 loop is CATSDFLNRGNTQYF. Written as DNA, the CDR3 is TGTGCCACCAGTGATTTTCTTAACAGGGGAAATACGCAGTATTTT.

In nucleotides, the CDR3 is TGTGCCAGCAGCGAGACGACAGCAACCTACGAGCAGTACTTC. Protein: CASSETTATYEQYF. The genes are TRBV11-3 and TRBJ2-7; weak D call: TRBD1 (5 bases). This CDR3 has 14 residues. V dropped 5 bases and J dropped 2 bases, with 13 bases sitting between them. CDR1 SGHNT and CDR2 YENEEA come from the germline V gene.

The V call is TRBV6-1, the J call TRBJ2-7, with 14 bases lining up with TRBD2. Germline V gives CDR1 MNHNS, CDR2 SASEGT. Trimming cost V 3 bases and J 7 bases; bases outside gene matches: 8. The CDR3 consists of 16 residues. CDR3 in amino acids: CASSDGTSGSSREQYF. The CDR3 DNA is TGTGCCAGCAGTGACGGGACTAGCGGGAGTTCTAGAGAGCAGTACTTC.

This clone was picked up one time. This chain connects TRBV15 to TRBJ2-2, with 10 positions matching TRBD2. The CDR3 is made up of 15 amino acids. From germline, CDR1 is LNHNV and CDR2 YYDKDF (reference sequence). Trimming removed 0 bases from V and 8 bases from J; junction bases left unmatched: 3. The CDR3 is CATSRDLAGAGELFF. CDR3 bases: TGTGCCACCAGCAGAGATCTAGCGGGAGCGGGGGAGCTGTTTTTT.

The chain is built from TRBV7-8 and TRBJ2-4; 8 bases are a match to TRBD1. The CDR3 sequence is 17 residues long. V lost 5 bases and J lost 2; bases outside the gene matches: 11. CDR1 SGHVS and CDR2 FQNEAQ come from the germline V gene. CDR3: CASSQAATGGSKNIQYF. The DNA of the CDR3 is TGTGCCAGCAGCCAAGCAGCTACAGGGGGGTCCAAAAACATTCAGTACTTC.